This T cell receptor (beta chain) was recovered during a study of T-cell reconstitution after alpha-beta-depleted transplantation in children. Study-level findings and limits: It was reported that alpha-beta T cells came from several hundred expanded graft clones (about two months after transplant).

During its preparation, the TCRbeta library received unique molecular identifiers. TCRdb ran MiXCR on the PCR reads and lists one entry per CDR3 protein. The sample consists of approximately 97,000 distinct CDR3 sequences, around 6% of them appearing once. To note about this clonotype: Its antigen is still unknown.

The CDR3 extends over 15 amino acids. Trimming took 2 bases from V and 5 from J; bases not matched to a gene: 4. Looked up from germline, CDR1 is SGHRS and CDR2 is YFSETQ. The chain carries TRBV5-1 and TRBJ2-7; 13 bases are a match to TRBD2. The clonotype originates from a female patient aged 2 to 10 who had a stem cell transplant for Fanconi anemia, so the T cells may come from the graft donor. Sequences were derived from PBMCs, mostly from graft donor cells, sampled 60 days after TCRalphabeta/CD19-depleted stem cell transplant. The CDR3 reads CASSLTSGGAHEQYF. CDR3 nucleotide sequence: TGCGCCAGCAGCTTAACTAGCGGGGGGGCCCACGAGCAGTACTTC.